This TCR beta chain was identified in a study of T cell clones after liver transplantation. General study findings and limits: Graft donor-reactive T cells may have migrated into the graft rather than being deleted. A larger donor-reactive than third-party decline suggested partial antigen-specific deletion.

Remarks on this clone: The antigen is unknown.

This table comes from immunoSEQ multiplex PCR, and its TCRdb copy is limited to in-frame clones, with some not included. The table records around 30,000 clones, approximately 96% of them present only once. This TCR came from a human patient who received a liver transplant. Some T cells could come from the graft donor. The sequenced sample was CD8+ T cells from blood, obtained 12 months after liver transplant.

CDR3 DNA sequence: TGTGCCAGCAGCTTGACTAGCGTAAACATTCAGTACTTC. Encoded protein: CASSLTSVNIQYF. V and J are TRBV7-6 and TRBJ2-4, with TRBD2 matching 8 bases. The CDR3 length is 13 residues. Germline lookup yields CDR1 SGHVS and CDR2 FNYEAQ. The V gene end was trimmed by 3 bases and the J gene end by 6 bases; junction bases not matched to a gene: 1.